These 7 T cell receptor beta chains were sequenced from one sample in a study of T cells after yellow fever vaccination. TCRdb reprocessed the 5' RACE reads with MiXCR, giving one entry per CDR3 protein. The profile shows about 31,000 distinct CDR3 sequences, roughly a tenth of them singletons. The source was PBMCs, either bulk or a sorted T-cell subset (CD4+, CD8+, memory, or dextramer-sorted; not recorded which), collected less than 16 days after the first yellow fever vaccination. All receptors come from a man aged 18-30 years who received the YFV17D yellow fever vaccine.

The sample holds a few counts of this clonotype. V usage is TRBV5-1 and J usage is TRBJ1-1; D is perhaps TRBD1 (5 bases). The V end lost 3 bases, the J end lost 1 base, and 10 bases lay between the germline ends. The CDR3 consists of 14 residues. Germline values: CDR1 SGHRS, CDR2 YFSETQ. This CDR3 reads CASSSQGANTEAFF. The DNA of the CDR3 is TGCGCCAGCAGCTCCCAGGGCGCGAACACTGAAGCTTTCTTT.

This clonotype was counted at least ten times. V usage is TRBV15 and J usage is TRBJ1-2; possibly TRBD1 for D (5 bases). Trimming shortened V by 5 bases and J by 8 bases, and 18 bases separated the two germline ends. The CDR3 consists of 14 residues. Germline V gene sequence: CDR1 LNHNV, CDR2 YYDKDF (reference sequence). The CDR3 DNA follows: TGTGCCACCAGCGCTCCTAGGGACGGTAGGGGCTACACCTTC. Its protein is CATSAPRDGRGYTF.

This clonotype was seen at least ten times. The rearrangement joins TRBV10-3 to TRBJ2-3; the match to TRBD2 covers 11 bases. Germline loops: CDR1 ENHRY, CDR2 SYGVKD. With 7 bases clipped from V and 1 base from J, the junction kept 1 base outside the gene matches. The CDR3 runs 14 residues. CDR3 in DNA: TGTGCCATCAAGACTAGCGGGGGCACAGATACGCAGTATTTT. Its protein product is CAIKTSGGTDTQYF.

This clonotype came up many times. J is TRBJ1-4 and V is TRBV6-1; D unresolved. Germline V lookup: CDR1 MNHNS, CDR2 SASEGT. The CDR3 has 14 residues. Trimming took 1 base from V and 4 from J, leaving 7 bases between them. The CDR3 loop is CASSEVRINEKLFF. The CDR3 coding sequence is TGTGCCAGCAGTGAAGTGCGAATTAATGAAAAACTGTTTTTT.

This clonotype showed up many times. CDR3 DNA: TGTGCCAGCACCTCCCAGGGGATGGTTAGGGACACTGAAGCTTTCTTT. This codes for CASTSQGMVRDTEAFF. The chain carries TRBV6-2 or TRBV6-3 and TRBJ1-1, with D perhaps matching TRBD1 (6 bases). The CDR3 length is 16 residues. The V and J ends lost 7 bases and 3 bases respectively, with 21 bases between them. The V gene's germline CDR1 is MNHEY and CDR2 SVGEGT.

This clonotype has ten or more counts. The J gene is TRBJ1-1, the V gene TRBV7-8; perhaps TRBD1 as D (5 bases). Germline CDR1 and CDR2: SGHVS and FQNEAQ. This CDR3 spans 17 amino acids. V gave up 5 bases and J gave up 1 base, with 20 bases separating them. CDR3 sequence: CASSLGRRTRENTEAFF. The CDR3 nucleotides are TGTGCCAGCAGCCTAGGTCGAAGGACAAGAGAGAACACTGAAGCTTTCTTT.

This clonotype was seen at least ten times. This rearrangement joins TRBV11-2 to TRBJ2-2, with no clear D. Trimming shortened V by 3 bases and J by 1 base, and 9 bases separated the two germline ends. Germline-derived CDR1 and CDR2 are SGHAT and FQNNGV. The CDR3 runs to 15 residues. The CDR3 bases are TGTGCCAGCAGCTTTTTGATAGAGAACACCGGGGAGCTGTTTTTT. It is translated as CASSFLIENTGELFF.